This is a list of T cell receptor beta chains from one sample in a study of blood T cell repertoires in COVID-19. Assay: immunoSEQ multiplex PCR; the TCRdb copy retains only in-frame clones and omits some. The sample records tens of thousands of clones, roughly 80% being singletons. Sequencing used peripheral blood. The receptors shown here come from a man in his sixties with acute or convalescent COVID-19. The CDR3 runs from the conserved cysteine through the conserved F or W.

TRBJ2-5 | TRBV3-1/TRBV3-2 | CASSQGQGFGQETQYF
TRBJ2-1 | TRBV29-1 | CSVAGQGGSYNEQFF
TRBJ1-6 | TRBV3-1/TRBV3-2 | CASSPLEDSPLHF
TRBJ2-2 | TRBV6-5 | CASSYATGIAGELFF
TRBJ1-1 | TRBV7-3 | CASSLQGQGNTEAFF
TRBJ1-2 | TRBV27 | CASSLTARGNYGYTF
TRBJ1-1 | TRBV6-4 | CASSDSRNEAFF
TRBJ1-3 | TRBV4-1 | CASSQERQTGNTIYF
TRBJ1-1 | TRBV24-1 | CATSAPLGGEAFF
TRBJ1-2 | TRBV6-6 | CASRKDRGLVYGYTF
TRBJ2-7 | TRBV5-1 | CASSFVTRGAYEQYF
TRBJ2-1 | TRBV5-1 | CASSLSSSYNEQFF
TRBJ1-2 | TRBV4-1 | CASSPLPGQGTNGYTF
TRBJ2-7 | TRBV5-4 | CAITPGQGVSEQYF
TRBJ2-3 | TRBV9 | CASSVEGTDTQYF
TRBJ1-1 | TRBV5-6 | CASSFLWRGEAFF
TRBJ2-7 | TRBV5-1 | CASSSRPGGSYEQYF
TRBJ2-5 | TRBV4-1 | CASSRTPSFGQTHQETQYF
TRBJ2-5 | TRBV6-5 | CASSYYDRTTWMAQYF
TRBJ2-1 | TRBV6-5 | CASIRDRGFNEQFF
TRBJ2-5 | TRBV11-2 | CASSLDRDTQYF
TRBJ1-6 | TRBV5-6 | CASSLGAGWSPLHF
TRBJ2-7 | TRBV29-1 | CSARQGYEQYF
TRBJ1-4 | TRBV6-2/TRBV6-3 | CASSRSWTGTTTNEKLFF
TRBJ1-1 | TRBV4-2 | CASIRDRVNTEAFF
TRBJ2-5 | TRBV7-2 | CASSLDLEGTQYF
TRBJ2-1 | TRBV6-4 | CASSPQGGNEQFF
TRBJ1-5 | TRBV7-8 | CASSSLDRVGQPQHF
TRBJ2-3 | TRBV27 | CASSSTGGAGDTQYF
TRBJ1-5 | TRBV23-1 | CASSQGAPNQPQHF
TRBJ1-1 | TRBV7-2 | CASSFGQGLPAFF
TRBJ2-1 | TRBV27 | CASSATGYNEQFF
TRBJ1-5 | TRBV9 | CASSVSGAGNQPQHF
TRBJ2-1 | TRBV18 | CASSPPTSGGYNEQFF
TRBJ1-3 | TRBV5-4 | CASSTGTASGNTIYF
TRBJ1-2 | TRBV5-1 | CASSLLGGDGGYTF
TRBJ1-5 | TRBV28 | CASRATGDSNQPQHF
TRBJ1-2 | TRBV15 | CATSRQNYGYTF
TRBJ1-5 | TRBV12-3/TRBV12-4 | CASSWSGDQPQHF
TRBJ1-2 | TRBV27 | CASSFSFGTGHGYTF
TRBJ1-1 | TRBV12-3/TRBV12-4 | CASTRQNTEAFF
TRBJ1-5 | TRBV19 | CASSWTGLSNQPQHF